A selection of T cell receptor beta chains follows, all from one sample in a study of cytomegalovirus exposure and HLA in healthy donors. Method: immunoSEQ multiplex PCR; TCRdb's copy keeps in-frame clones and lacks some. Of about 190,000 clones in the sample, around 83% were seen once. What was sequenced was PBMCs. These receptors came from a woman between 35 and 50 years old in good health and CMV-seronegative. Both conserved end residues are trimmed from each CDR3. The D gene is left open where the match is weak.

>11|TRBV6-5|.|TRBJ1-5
ASSKGVWQPQH
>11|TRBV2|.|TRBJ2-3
ASKMTSTDTQY
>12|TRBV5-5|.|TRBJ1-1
ASSLGHQNTEAF
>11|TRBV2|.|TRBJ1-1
ASSRGGNTEAF
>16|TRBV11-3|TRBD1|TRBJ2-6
ASSRYDRESSGANVLT
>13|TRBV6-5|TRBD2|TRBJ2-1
ASRGLTGGDNEQF
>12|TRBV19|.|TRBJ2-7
ASSPQNHDYEQY
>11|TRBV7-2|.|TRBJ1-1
ASSLVPRTEAF
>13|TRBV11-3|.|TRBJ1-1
ASRSVQTMNTEAF
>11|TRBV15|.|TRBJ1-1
ATSRDRGTEAF
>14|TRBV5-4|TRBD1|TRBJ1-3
ASSTGGHSSGNTIY
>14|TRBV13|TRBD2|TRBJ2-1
ASSLGSGRAGNEQF
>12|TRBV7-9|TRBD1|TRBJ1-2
ASSLRTGAYGYT
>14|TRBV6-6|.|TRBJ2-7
ASSRLGSSTSYEQY
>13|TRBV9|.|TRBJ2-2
ASSGGSGNTGELF
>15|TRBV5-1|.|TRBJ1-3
ASSHETGGATGNTIY
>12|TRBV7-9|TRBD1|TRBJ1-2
ASSFNRGRSGYT
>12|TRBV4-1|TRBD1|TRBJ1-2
ASSLGQGPFTYT
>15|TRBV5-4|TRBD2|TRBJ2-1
ASSQGLAGGGRNEQF
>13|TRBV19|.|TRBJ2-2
ASSTQESYTGELF
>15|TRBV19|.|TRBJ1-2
ASSLNRVGPANYGYT
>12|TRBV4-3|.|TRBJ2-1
ASSQDRQSDEQF
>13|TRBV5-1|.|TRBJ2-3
ASSSEALSTDTQY
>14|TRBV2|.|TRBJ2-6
ASSGAGPPGANVLT
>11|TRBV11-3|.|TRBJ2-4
ASSLGTENIQY
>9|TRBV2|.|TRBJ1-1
ASTENTEAF
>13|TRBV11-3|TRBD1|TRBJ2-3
ASSSGGLSTDTQY
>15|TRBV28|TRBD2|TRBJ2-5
ASTGTSGRARGKTQY
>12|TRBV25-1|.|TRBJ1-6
ASRWEGGNSPLH
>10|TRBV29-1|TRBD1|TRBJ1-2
SGDSANYGYT
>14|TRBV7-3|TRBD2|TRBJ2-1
ASSISGTSGRNEQF
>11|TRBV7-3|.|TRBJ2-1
ASSRGRGNEQF
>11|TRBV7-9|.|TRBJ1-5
ASSYVGGQPQH
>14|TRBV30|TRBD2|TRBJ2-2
AWTVSGLAGVGGAV
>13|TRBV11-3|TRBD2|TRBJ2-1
ASTTTSGRVNEQF
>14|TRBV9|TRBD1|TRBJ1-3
ASTLSQGVAGNTIY
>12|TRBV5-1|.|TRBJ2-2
ASSLGQVTGELF
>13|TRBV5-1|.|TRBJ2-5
ASSLVSRGEETQY
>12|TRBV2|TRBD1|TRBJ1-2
ASTADRGNDGYT
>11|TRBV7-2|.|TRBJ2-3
ASSLPSTDTQY
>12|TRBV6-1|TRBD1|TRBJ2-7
ASTWDSSSYEQY
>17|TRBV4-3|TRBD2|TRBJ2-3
ASSQDSLAGVGGTDTQY
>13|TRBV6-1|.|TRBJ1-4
ASSWGTKTNEKLF
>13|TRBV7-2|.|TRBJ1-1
ASSSPGRKRGEAF
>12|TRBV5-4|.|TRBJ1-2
ASSSADSGYGYT
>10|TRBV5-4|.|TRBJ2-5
ASSLAEETQY
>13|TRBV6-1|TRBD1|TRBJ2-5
ASSPGQGAGETQY
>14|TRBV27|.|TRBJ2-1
ASNMRGAGHYNEQF
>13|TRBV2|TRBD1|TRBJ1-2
ASGRDRGRVHGYT
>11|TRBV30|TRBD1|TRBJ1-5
AWDRGLNQPQH